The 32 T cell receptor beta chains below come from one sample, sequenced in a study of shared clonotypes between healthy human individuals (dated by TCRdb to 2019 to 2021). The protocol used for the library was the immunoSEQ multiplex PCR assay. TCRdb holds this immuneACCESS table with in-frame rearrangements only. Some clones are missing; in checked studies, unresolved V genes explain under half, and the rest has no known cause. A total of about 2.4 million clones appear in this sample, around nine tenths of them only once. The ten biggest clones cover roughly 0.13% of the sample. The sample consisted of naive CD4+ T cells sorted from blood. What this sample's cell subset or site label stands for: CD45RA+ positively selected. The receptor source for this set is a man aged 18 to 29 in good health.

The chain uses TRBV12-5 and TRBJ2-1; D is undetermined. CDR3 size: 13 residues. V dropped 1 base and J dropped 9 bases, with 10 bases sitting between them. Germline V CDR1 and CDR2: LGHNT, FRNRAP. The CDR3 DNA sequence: TGTGCTAGTGGTTTGGAACTACCTGGTGAGCAGTTCTTC. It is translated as CASGLELPGEQFF.

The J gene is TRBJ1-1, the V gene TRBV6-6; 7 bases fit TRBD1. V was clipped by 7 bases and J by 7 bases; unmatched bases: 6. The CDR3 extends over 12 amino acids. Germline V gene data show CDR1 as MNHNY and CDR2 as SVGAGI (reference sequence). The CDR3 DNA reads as TGTGCCAGCACCCACGGGACAGTTGAAGCTTTCTTT. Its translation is CASTHGTVEAFF.

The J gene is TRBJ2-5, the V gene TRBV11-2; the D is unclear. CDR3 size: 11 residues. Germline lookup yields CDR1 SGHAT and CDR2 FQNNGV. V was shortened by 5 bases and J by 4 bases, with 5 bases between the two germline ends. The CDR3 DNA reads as TGTGCCAGCAGCGCAACAGAGACCCAGTACTTC. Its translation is CASSATETQYF. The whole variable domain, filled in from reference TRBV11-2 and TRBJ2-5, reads EAGVAQSPRYKIIEKRQSVAFWCNPISGHATLYWYQQILGQGPKLLIQFQNNGVVDDSQLPKDRFSAERLKGVDSTLKIQPAKLEDSAVYLCASSATETQYFGPGTRLLVL.

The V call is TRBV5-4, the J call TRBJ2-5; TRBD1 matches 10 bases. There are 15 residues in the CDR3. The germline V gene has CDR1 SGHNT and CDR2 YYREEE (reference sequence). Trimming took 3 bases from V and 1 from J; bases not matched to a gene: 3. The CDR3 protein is CASSSGTGVQETQYF. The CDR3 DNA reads TGTGCCAGCAGCTCCGGGACAGGGGTCCAAGAGACCCAGTACTTC.

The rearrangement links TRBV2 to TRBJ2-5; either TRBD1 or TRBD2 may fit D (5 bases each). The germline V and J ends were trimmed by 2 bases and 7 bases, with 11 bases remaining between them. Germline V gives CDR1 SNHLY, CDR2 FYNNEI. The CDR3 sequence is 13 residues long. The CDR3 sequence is CASSERDQGTQYF. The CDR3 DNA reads TGTGCCAGCAGTGAAAGGGACCAGGGGACCCAGTACTTC. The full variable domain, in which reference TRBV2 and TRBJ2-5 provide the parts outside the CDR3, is EPEVTQTPSHQVTQMGQEVILRCVPISNHLYFYWYRQILGQKVEFLVSFYNNEISEKSEIFDDQFSVERPDGSNFTLKIRSTKLEDSAMYFCASSERDQGTQYFGPGTRLLVL.

The DNA of the CDR3 is TGTGCCAGCAGCCCTACCCTCAGGGGTAGCGGCAATCAGCCCCAGCATTTT. Amino acid sequence: CASSPTLRGSGNQPQHF. This chain connects TRBV7-3 to TRBJ1-5; D might be TRBD1 (6 bases). The CDR3 length is 17 residues. V lost 5 bases and J 2 bases, leaving 19 bases between the germline ends. CDR1 and CDR2 (germline): SGHTA, FQGTGA. Filled out from reference TRBV7-3 and TRBJ1-5, the complete variable domain reads GAGVSQTPSNKVTEKGKYVELRCDPISGHTALYWYRQSLGQGPEFLIYFQGTGAADDSGLPNDRFFAVRPEGSVSTLKIQRTERGDSAVYLCASSPTLRGSGNQPQHFGDGTRLSIL.

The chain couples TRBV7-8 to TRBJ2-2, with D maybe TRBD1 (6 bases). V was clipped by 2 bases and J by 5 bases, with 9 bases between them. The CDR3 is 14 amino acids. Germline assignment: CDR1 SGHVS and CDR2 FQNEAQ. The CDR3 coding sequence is TGTGCCAGCAGCTTAAGGGGGAATACCGGGGAGCTGTTTTTT. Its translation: CASSLRGNTGELFF.

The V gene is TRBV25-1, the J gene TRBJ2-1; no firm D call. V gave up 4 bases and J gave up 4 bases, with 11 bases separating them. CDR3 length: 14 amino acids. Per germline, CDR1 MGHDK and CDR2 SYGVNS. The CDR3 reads CASSVPGRYNEQFF. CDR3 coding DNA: TGTGCCAGCAGTGTCCCGGGTCGATACAATGAGCAGTTCTTC. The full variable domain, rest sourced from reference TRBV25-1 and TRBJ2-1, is EADIYQTPRYLVIGTGKKITLECSQTMGHDKMYWYQQDPGMELHLIHYSYGVNSTEKGDLSSESTVSRIRTEHFPLTLESARPSHTSQYLCASSVPGRYNEQFFGPGTRLTVL.

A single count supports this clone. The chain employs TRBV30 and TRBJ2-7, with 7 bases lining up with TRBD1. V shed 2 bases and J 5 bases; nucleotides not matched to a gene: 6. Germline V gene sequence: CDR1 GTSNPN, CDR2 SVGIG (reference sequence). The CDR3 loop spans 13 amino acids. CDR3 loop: CAWSIQGMHEQYF. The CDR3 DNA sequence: TGTGCCTGGAGTATACAGGGGATGCACGAGCAGTACTTC. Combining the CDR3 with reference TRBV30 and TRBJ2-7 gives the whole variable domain SQTIHQWPATLVQPVGSPLSLECTVEGTSNPNLYWYRQAAGRGLQLLFYSVGIGQISSEVPQNLSASRPQDRQFILSSKKLLLSDSGFYLCAWSIQGMHEQYFGPGTRLTVT.

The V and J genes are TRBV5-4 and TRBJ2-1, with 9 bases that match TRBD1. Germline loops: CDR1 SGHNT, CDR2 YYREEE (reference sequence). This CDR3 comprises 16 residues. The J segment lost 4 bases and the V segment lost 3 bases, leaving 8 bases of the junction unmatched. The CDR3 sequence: CASSSGGTGLYNEQFF. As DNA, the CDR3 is TGTGCCAGCAGCTCCGGCGGGACAGGGCTTTACAATGAGCAGTTCTTC.

The CDR3 spells CASSPSPQGQNQPQHF. For the CDR3, the DNA is TGTGCCAGCAGCCCCTCCCCGCAGGGACAAAATCAGCCCCAGCATTTT. The rearrangement uses TRBV7-2 and TRBJ1-5, with D maybe TRBD1 (6 bases). Trimming removed 5 bases from V and 4 bases from J, with 18 bases in between. This CDR3 has 16 residues. The germline CDR1 and CDR2 sequences are SGHTA and FQGNSA.

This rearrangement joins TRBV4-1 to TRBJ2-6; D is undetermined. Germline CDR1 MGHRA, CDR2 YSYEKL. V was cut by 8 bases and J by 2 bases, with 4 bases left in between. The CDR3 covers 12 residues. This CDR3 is CASGPGANVLTF. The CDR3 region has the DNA TGCGCCAGCGGGCCTGGGGCCAACGTCCTGACTTTC.

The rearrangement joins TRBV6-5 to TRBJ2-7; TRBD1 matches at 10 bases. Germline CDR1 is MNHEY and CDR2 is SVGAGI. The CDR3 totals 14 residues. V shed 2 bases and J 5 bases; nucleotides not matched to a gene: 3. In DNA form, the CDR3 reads TGTGCCAGCAGTTACGTAGGGACAGGGGACGAGCAGTACTTC. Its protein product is CASSYVGTGDEQYF.

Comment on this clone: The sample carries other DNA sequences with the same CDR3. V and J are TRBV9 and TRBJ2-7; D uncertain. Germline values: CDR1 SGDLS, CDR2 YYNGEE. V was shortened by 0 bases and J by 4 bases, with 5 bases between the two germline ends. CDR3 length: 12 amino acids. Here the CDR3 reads CASSVVRYEQYF. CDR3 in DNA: TGTGCCAGCAGCGTAGTTCGGTACGAGCAGTACTTC.

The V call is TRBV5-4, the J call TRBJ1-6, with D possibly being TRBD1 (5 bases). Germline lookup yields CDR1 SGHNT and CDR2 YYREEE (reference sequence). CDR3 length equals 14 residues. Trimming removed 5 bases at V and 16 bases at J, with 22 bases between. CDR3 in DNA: TGTGCCAGCAGAACTCCGCTGGGACCTGGGCCACTCCACTTT. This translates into CASRTPLGPGPLHF.

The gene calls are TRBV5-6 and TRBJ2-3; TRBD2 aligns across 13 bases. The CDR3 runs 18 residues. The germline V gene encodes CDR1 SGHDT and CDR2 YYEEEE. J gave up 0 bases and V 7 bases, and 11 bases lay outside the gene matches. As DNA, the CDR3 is TGTGCCAGCTATCCTAGGACTAGCGGGGGCCTAAGCACAGATACGCAGTATTTT. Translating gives CASYPRTSGGLSTDTQYF.

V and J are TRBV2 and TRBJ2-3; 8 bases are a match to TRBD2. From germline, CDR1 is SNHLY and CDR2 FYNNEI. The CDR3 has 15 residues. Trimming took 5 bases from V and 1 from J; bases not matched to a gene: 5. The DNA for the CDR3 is TGTGCCAGCAGTCCCGGGGGGGCGGGCACAGATACGCAGTATTTT. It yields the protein CASSPGGAGTDTQYF. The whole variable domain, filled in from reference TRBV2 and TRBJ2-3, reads EPEVTQTPSHQVTQMGQEVILRCVPISNHLYFYWYRQILGQKVEFLVSFYNNEISEKSEIFDDQFSVERPDGSNFTLKIRSTKLEDSAMYFCASSPGGAGTDTQYFGPGTRLTVL.

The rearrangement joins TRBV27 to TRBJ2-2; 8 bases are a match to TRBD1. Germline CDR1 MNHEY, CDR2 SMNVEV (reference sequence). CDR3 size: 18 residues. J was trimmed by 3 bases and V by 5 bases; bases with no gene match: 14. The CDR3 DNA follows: TGTGCCAGCAGTCCTGGACAGGGATTTTTTTCGGACACCGGGGAGCTGTTTTTT. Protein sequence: CASSPGQGFFSDTGELFF.

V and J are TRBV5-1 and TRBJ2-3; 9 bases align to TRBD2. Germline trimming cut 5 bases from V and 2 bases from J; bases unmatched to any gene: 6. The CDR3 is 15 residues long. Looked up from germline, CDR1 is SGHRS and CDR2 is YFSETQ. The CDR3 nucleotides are TGCGCCAGCAGAGTAGCGGGGGAAAACACAGATACGCAGTATTTT. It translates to CASRVAGENTDTQYF.

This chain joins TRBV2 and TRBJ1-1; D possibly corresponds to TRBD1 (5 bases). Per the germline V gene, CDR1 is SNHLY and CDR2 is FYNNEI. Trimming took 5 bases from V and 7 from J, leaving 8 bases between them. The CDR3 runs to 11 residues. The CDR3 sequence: CASSRTSEAFF. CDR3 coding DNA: TGTGCCAGCAGTAGGACAAGTGAAGCTTTCTTT.

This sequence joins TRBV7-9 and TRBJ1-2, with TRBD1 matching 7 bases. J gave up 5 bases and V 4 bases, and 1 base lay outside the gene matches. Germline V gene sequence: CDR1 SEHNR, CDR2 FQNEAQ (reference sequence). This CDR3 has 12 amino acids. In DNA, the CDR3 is TGTGCCAGCAGCTGGGACAGTTATGGCTACACCTTC. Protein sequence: CASSWDSYGYTF.

CDR3 nucleotides: TGTGCCAGCAGCCCCCCCGGACTAGGGACGAATGAGCAGTTCTTC. Translating gives CASSPPGLGTNEQFF. J is TRBJ2-1 and V is TRBV5-4, with 7 bases that match TRBD2. The V and J ends lost 4 bases and 7 bases, in that order; junction bases with no gene match: 11. From germline, CDR1 is SGHNT and CDR2 YYREEE (reference sequence). CDR3 size: 15 residues.

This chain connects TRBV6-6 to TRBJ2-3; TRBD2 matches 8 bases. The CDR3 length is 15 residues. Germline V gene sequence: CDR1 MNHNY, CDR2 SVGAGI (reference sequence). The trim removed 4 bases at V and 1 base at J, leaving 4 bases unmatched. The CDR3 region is CASSFSGGGTDTQYF. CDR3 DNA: TGTGCCAGCAGTTTCTCGGGGGGGGGCACAGATACGCAGTATTTT.

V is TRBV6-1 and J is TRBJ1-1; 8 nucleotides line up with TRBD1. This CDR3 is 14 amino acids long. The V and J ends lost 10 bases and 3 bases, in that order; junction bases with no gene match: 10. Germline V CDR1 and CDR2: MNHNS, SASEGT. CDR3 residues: CATHARQGYTEAFF. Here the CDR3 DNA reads TGTGCCACCCATGCTAGACAGGGGTACACTGAAGCTTTCTTT.

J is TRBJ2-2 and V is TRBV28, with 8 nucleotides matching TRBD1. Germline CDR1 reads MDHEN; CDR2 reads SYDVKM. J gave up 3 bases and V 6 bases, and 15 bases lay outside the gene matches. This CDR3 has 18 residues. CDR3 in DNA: TGTGCCAGCAGATCTGGGGGGAGGAGACAGGGGTACACCGGGGAGCTGTTTTTT. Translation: CASRSGGRRQGYTGELFF.

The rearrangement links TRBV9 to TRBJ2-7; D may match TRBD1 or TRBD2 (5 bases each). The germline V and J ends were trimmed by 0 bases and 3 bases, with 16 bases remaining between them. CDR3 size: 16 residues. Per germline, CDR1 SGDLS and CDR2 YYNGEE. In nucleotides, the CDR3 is TGTGCCAGCAGCGTAGGGGATGGGGGTTTCAGCTACGAGCAGTACTTC. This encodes CASSVGDGGFSYEQYF.

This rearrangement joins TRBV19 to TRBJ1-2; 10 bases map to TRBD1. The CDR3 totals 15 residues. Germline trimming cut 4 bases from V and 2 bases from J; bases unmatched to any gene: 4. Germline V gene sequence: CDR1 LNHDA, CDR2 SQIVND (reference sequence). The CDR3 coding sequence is TGTGCCAGTAGTACCCGGACAGGGGGAAACTATGGCTACACCTTC. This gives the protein CASSTRTGGNYGYTF.

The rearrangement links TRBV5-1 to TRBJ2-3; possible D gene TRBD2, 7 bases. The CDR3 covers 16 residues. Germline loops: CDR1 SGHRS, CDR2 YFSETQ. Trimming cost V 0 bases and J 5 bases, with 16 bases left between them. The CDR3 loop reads CASSLGGGAGGDTQYF. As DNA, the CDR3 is TGCGCCAGCAGCTTGGGTGGGGGGGCAGGTGGAGATACGCAGTATTTT.

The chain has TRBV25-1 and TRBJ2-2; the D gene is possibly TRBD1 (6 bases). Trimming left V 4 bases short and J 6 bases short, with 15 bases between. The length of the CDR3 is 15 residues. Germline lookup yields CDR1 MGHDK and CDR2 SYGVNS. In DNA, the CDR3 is TGTGCCAGCAGTGGGGGGACACCTGACGCCGGGGAGCTGTTTTTT. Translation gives CASSGGTPDAGELFF. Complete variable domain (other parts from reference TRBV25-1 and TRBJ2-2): EADIYQTPRYLVIGTGKKITLECSQTMGHDKMYWYQQDPGMELHLIHYSYGVNSTEKGDLSSESTVSRIRTEHFPLTLESARPSHTSQYLCASSGGTPDAGELFFGEGSRLTVL.

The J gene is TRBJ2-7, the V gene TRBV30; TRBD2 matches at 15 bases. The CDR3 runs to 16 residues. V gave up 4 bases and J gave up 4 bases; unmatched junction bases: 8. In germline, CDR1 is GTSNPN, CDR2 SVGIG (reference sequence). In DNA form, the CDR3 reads TGTGCCTGGATGCGAGGACTAGCGGGAGGGCCTTACGAGCAGTACTTC. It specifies CAWMRGLAGGPYEQYF.

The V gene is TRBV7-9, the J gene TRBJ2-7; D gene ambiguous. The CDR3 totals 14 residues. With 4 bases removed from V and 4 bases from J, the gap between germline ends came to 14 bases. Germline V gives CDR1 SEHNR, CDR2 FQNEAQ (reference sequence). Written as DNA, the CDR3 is TGTGCCAGCAGCTCCCGGAATCCGGATTACGAGCAGTACTTC. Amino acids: CASSSRNPDYEQYF.

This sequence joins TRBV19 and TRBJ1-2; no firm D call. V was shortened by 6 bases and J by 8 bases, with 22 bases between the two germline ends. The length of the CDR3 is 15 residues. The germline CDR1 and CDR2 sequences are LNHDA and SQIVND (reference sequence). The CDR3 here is CASSPGGLGGWGYTF. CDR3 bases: TGTGCCAGTAGCCCAGGTGGCCTCGGTGGTTGGGGCTACACCTTC.